The present entry profiles one T cell receptor (beta chain) with its context. This specimen comes from a study of T cells after somatic rescue of genetic block. This table comes from immunoSEQ multiplex PCR, and its TCRdb copy is limited to in-frame clones, with some not included. This sample has around 9,700 clones, with just under 75% found just once. The specimen sequenced was peripheral blood mononuclear cells (PBMCs). The TCR was taken from a boy aged 5-17 years.

In DNA, the CDR3 is TGTGCCAGCAGCGTGGGACACGGGGTCTCCTACGAGCAGTACTTC. Its translation is CASSVGHGVSYEQYF. The chain couples TRBV9 to TRBJ2-7; the D gene is possibly TRBD1 (6 bases). This CDR3 is 15 amino acids long. Germline V lookup: CDR1 SGDLS, CDR2 YYNGEE. V shed 2 bases and J shed 0 bases, with 12 bases lying between them.